Below, 14 T cell receptor beta chains from the same sample are listed, as sequenced in a study of blood T cell repertoires in COVID-19. Sequencing was performed with immunoSEQ multiplex PCR; in TCRdb, only in-frame clones are kept and a portion is missing. The table shows about 130,000 clones, with over 75% occurring only once. Sequenced sample: peripheral blood. These receptors were taken from a man aged 35-49 years with active or convalescent COVID-19.

V is TRBV9 and J is TRBJ1-2; TRBD1 might be the D (5 bases). CDR1 SGDLS and CDR2 YYNGEE come from the germline V gene. The germline V and J ends were trimmed by 3 bases and 2 bases, with 14 bases remaining between them. The CDR3 spans 15 residues. The CDR3 nucleotides are TGTGCCAGCAGCGCCGGGACCCTAGCGAACTATGGCTACACCTTC. Protein product: CASSAGTLANYGYTF.

The CDR3 is CAWNSGQGRATNEKLFF. CDR3 DNA sequence: TGTGCCTGGAATTCGGGACAGGGTCGGGCAACTAATGAAAAACTGTTTTTT. The V and J genes are TRBV30 and TRBJ1-4; 9 nucleotides line up with TRBD1. V was clipped by 4 bases and J by 0 bases; unmatched bases: 9. This CDR3 region has 17 residues. Germline V gene lookup returns CDR1 GTSNPN and CDR2 SVGIG (reference sequence).

About this clone: At the DNA level, this CDR3 is encoded by other sequences in the same sample as well. The genes are TRBV7-3 and TRBJ2-3; D remains ambiguous. The CDR3 covers 14 residues. Trimming pared 0 bases from V and 0 bases from J, leaving 4 bases between. Looked up from germline, CDR1 is SGHTA and CDR2 is FQGTGA. The CDR3 region has the DNA TGTGCCAGCAGCTTAACGGAGAGCACAGATACGCAGTATTTT. Translation: CASSLTESTDTQYF.

The gene calls are TRBV3-1 (or the pseudogene TRBV3-2) and TRBJ2-3; D remains ambiguous. Per germline, CDR1 LGHDT and CDR2 YNNKEL (reference sequence). The V end was cut by 2 bases, the J end by 1 base, with 4 bases between. The CDR3 covers 13 residues. The CDR3 sequence is CASSQTGTDTQYF. The CDR3 nucleotides read TGTGCCAGCAGCCAAACGGGCACAGATACGCAGTATTTT.

The chain employs TRBV6-2 or TRBV6-3 and TRBJ2-5; a possible D gene is TRBD2 (5 bases). Trimming pared 4 bases from V and 4 bases from J, leaving 10 bases between. The CDR3 covers 13 residues. Germline loops: CDR1 MNHEY, CDR2 SVGEGT. CDR3 bases: TGTGCCAGCAGTTCTGGTCGGGGAGAGACCCAGTACTTC. This encodes CASSSGRGETQYF.

The V gene is TRBV6-1, the J gene TRBJ1-2; D is ambiguous. The V and J ends lost 3 bases and 5 bases respectively, with 16 bases between them. CDR3 length: 15 amino acids. Per germline, CDR1 MNHNS and CDR2 SASEGT. The CDR3 coding sequence is TGTGCCAGCAGTGACCCCGGGCTCGCGGGATATGGCTACACCTTC. It yields the protein CASSDPGLAGYGYTF.

This clone was picked up one time. The gene calls are TRBV7-3 and TRBJ2-6; D not resolved. The CDR3 runs 16 residues. The V end lost 1 base, the J end lost 0 bases, and 7 bases lay between the germline ends. Germline V CDR1 and CDR2: SGHTA, FQGTGA. The DNA of the CDR3 is TGTGCCAGCAGCTTAAGTCAGGTCTCTGGGGCCAACGTCCTGACTTTC. Its translation is CASSLSQVSGANVLTF. The full variable domain, with the rest looked up from reference TRBV7-3 and TRBJ2-6, is GAGVSQTPSNKVTEKGKYVELRCDPISGHTALYWYRQSLGQGPEFLIYFQGTGAADDSGLPNDRFFAVRPEGSVSTLKIQRTERGDSAVYLCASSLSQVSGANVLTFGAGSRLTVL.

The rearrangement uses TRBV19 and TRBJ1-4; 10 nucleotides agree with TRBD1. Trimming at V came to 4 bases and at J to 7 bases, leaving 6 bases not matched to a gene. Germline loops: CDR1 LNHDA, CDR2 SQIVND (reference sequence). This CDR3 is built from 15 residues. CDR3 nucleotide sequence: TGTGCCAGTAGTAATACCGGGACAGGGGTTGAAAAACTGTTTTTT. Translated: CASSNTGTGVEKLFF.

The chain links TRBV6-5 to TRBJ2-7, with 7 bases matching TRBD1. Germline CDR1 MNHEY, CDR2 SVGAGI. Losses at the gene ends were 3 bases for V and 1 base for J; bases not matched to a gene: 3. The length of the CDR3 is 14 residues. CDR3: CASSYKQGSYEQYF. Here the CDR3 DNA reads TGTGCCAGCAGTTATAAACAGGGGTCCTACGAGCAGTACTTC.

V usage is TRBV5-5 and J usage is TRBJ2-1, with 13 bases lining up with TRBD2. Per the germline V gene, CDR1 is SGHKS and CDR2 is YYEKEE (reference sequence). With 4 bases clipped from V and 8 bases from J, the junction kept 12 bases outside the gene matches. This CDR3 contains 17 residues. CDR3 coding DNA: TGTGCCAGCAGCCATAGACTAGCGGGGGGCACGCGCGATGAGCAGTTCTTC. The encoded protein is CASSHRLAGGTRDEQFF.

The chain has TRBV10-1 and TRBJ1-1, with unresolved D. The CDR3 sequence is 14 residues long. Deletions cut 3 bases from V and 7 bases from J, with 15 bases between. Germline-derived CDR1 and CDR2 are WNHNN and SYGVQD (reference sequence). Here the CDR3 DNA reads TGCGCCAGCAGTGAATCTGGTTGGGCGGGTGAAGCTTTCTTT. The encoded protein is CASSESGWAGEAFF.

This clone came up a few times. The rearrangement links TRBV19 to TRBJ2-2; possibly TRBD2 for D (5 bases). CDR1 is LNHDA, CDR2 SQIVND, per germline (reference sequence). The CDR3 extends over 14 amino acids. The V and J ends lost 6 bases and 3 bases respectively, with 11 bases between them. CDR3: CASSKRRDTGELFF. CDR3 sequence (DNA): TGTGCCAGTAGCAAACGGCGGGACACCGGGGAGCTGTTTTTT.

The chain uses TRBV9 and TRBJ2-3, with D perhaps matching TRBD1 (6 bases). Germline loops: CDR1 SGDLS, CDR2 YYNGEE. Trimming removed 3 bases from V and 0 bases from J, with 11 bases in between. There are 15 residues in the CDR3. This CDR3 reads CASSAIQGSTDTQYF. Here the CDR3 DNA reads TGTGCCAGCAGCGCAATACAGGGTAGCACAGATACGCAGTATTTT.

The chain combines TRBV5-1 with TRBJ2-7; 8 nucleotides line up with TRBD1. Losses at the gene ends were 6 bases for V and 7 bases for J; bases not matched to a gene: 12. Germline V gene lookup returns CDR1 SGHRS and CDR2 YFSETQ. CDR3 length: 14 amino acids. The CDR3 DNA reads TGCGCCAGCAACCCGGACAGGGCAAACGGGGAGCAGTACTTC. It yields the protein CASNPDRANGEQYF.